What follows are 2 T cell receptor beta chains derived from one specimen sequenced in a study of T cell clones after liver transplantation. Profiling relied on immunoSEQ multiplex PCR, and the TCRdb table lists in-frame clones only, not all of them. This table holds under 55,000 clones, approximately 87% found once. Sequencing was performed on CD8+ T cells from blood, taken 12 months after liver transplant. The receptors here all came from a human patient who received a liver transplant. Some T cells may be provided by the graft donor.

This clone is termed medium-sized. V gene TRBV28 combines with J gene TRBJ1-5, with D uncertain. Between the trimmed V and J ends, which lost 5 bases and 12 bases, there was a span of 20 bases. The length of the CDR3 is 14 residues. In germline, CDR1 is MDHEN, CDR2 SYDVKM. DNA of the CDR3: TGTGCCAGCAGTCCCTCACGACCCCTTCCAAACCAGCATTTT. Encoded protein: CASSPSRPLPNQHF.

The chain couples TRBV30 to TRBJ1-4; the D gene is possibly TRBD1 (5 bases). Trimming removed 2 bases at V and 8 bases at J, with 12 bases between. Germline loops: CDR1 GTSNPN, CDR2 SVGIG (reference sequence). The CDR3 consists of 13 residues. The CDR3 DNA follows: TGTGCCTGGAGTAGGGACGTTGGCGAAAAACTGTTTTTT. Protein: CAWSRDVGEKLFF.